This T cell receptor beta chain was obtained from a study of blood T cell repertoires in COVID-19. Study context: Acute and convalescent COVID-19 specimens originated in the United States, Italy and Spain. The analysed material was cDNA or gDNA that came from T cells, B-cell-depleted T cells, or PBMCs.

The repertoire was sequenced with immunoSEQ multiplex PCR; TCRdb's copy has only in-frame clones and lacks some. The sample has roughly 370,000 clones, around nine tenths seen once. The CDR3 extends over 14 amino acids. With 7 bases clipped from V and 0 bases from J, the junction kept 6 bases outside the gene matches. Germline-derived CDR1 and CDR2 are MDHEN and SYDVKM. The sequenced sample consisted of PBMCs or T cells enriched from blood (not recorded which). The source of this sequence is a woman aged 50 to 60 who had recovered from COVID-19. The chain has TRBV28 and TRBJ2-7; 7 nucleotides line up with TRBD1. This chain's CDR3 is CASNSRDSSYEQYF. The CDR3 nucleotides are TGTGCCAGCAACTCACGGGACAGCTCCTACGAGCAGTACTTC.